Sequencing of this TCR beta chain was carried out in a study of cytomegalovirus exposure and HLA in healthy donors. Study information: The roughly 130 validation repertoires used the same platform as the roughly 700 first-cohort repertoires (as reported by a later analysis). General study findings and limits: Cytomegalovirus-associated TCR beta chains were listed, numbering 150 to 200. Published work reported that the classifier diagnosed cytomegalovirus status with high specificity and sensitivity.

Sequencing was performed with immunoSEQ multiplex PCR; in TCRdb, only in-frame clones are kept and a portion is missing. The data contain about 200,000 clones, approximately 87% of them seen just once; the ten biggest clones take up around 5.4%. For this clone: Its cognate antigen is unknown.

The ends were cut back, 4 bases at V and 6 bases at J, with 21 bases in the middle. Germline loops: CDR1 SGHRS, CDR2 YFSETQ. This CDR3 comprises 16 residues. The chain recombines TRBV5-1 with TRBJ2-3; tentatively, D is TRBD2 (6 bases). The source material was PBMCs. This clonotype was obtained from a woman aged 18 to 35 in good health and CMV-seronegative. In DNA, the CDR3 is TGCGCCAGCAGCGCCCCCTCGCGGACGGGAGTGGATACGCAGTATTTT. It encodes CASSAPSRTGVDTQYF.